A selection of T cell receptor beta chains follows, all from one sample in a study of early T cells in non-severe SARS-CoV-2 infection. TCRdb fed the 5' RACE reads into MiXCR, producing one record per CDR3 protein. The data hold approximately 42,000 distinct CDR3 sequences, with 6% to 6.5% observed a single time. The specimen was whole blood. The receptor source for this set is an adult who was a healthcare worker with PCR-confirmed SARS-CoV-2 infection or an uninfected control (not recorded which). The CDR3 runs from the conserved cysteine through the conserved F or W. The order of the fields is J gene, clone size, CDR3 length, D gene, V gene, CDR3 protein, CDR3 DNA. A D gene is named only where the DNA matches it firmly. Clone size is not always given. Where it is, it says once, few, many or a class for expanded clones.

TRBJ1-2,-,12,TRBD1,TRBV30,CAWTRDRDGYTF,TGTGCCTGGACCCGGGACAGGGACGGCTACACCTTC
TRBJ1-1,many,15,TRBD1,TRBV5-1,CASSLWGQENTEAFF,TGCGCCAGCAGCTTATGGGGACAGGAAAACACTGAAGCTTTCTTT
TRBJ2-1,many,14,-,TRBV24-1,CATSDLGGYNEQFF,TGTGCCACCAGTGATTTGGGCGGATACAATGAGCAGTTCTTC
TRBJ2-1,-,13,TRBD2,TRBV7-9,CASRGGGNGEQFF,TGTGCCAGCCGGGGGGGAGGCAATGGGGAGCAGTTCTTC
TRBJ1-2,many,13,-,TRBV4-3,CASSQDRREGYTF,TGCGCCAGCAGCCAAGATAGGCGGGAAGGCTACACCTTC
TRBJ1-4,many,13,-,TRBV27,CASRGDSGEKLFF,TGTGCCAGCAGAGGAGATTCAGGGGAAAAACTGTTTTTT
TRBJ2-1,many,17,-,TRBV7-2,CASSQRAGDLPYNEQFF,TGTGCCAGCAGCCAGCGGGCAGGCGATCTACCCTACAATGAGCAGTTCTTC
TRBJ2-7,many,14,-,TRBV7-9,CASSDTRASYEQYF,TGTGCCAGCAGCGACACACGGGCGTCCTACGAGCAGTACTTC
TRBJ2-1,many,13,TRBD2,TRBV6-5,CAISRGADTEQFF,TGTGCCATCTCGCGGGGGGCGGATACTGAGCAGTTCTTC
TRBJ2-1,many,14,-,TRBV12-5,CASGFVREGNEQFF,TGTGCTAGTGGTTTCGTCCGGGAAGGCAATGAGCAGTTCTTC
TRBJ2-2,-,13,-,TRBV4-2,CASSPAGTGELFF,TGTGCCAGCAGCCCAGCAGGAACCGGGGAGCTGTTTTTT
TRBJ1-2,-,13,-,TRBV30,CAWRDTGGYGYTF,TGTGCCTGGAGGGACACCGGAGGCTATGGCTACACCTTC
TRBJ2-7,few,15,TRBD1,TRBV10-3,CAISEAGTVAYEQYF,TGTGCCATCAGTGAGGCCGGGACAGTTGCCTACGAGCAGTACTTC
TRBJ2-4,few,15,TRBD1,TRBV13,CASSRQGMSKNIQYF,TGTGCCAGCAGCCGACAGGGAATGTCCAAAAACATTCAGTACTTC
TRBJ2-3,few,15,TRBD2,TRBV30,CAWSLAGGGTDTQYF,TGTGCCTGGAGTTTAGCGGGGGGGGGCACAGATACGCAGTATTTT
TRBJ2-7,few,16,-,TRBV6-1,CASSEAPGAGPYEQYF,TGTGCCAGCAGTGAAGCCCCAGGGGCCGGACCCTACGAGCAGTACTTC
TRBJ2-5,many,14,-,TRBV3-1,CASSHRDPQETQYF,TGTGCCAGCAGCCACCGGGATCCCCAAGAGACCCAGTACTTC
TRBJ2-5,few,15,-,TRBV7-2,CASSSRSGGVETQYF,TGTGCCAGCAGCTCACGGAGTGGCGGGGTGGAGACCCAGTACTTC
TRBJ1-6,few,17,-,TRBV10-2,CASSEVVSGVGNSPLHF,TGCGCCAGCAGTGAGGTCGTATCAGGAGTGGGAAATTCACCCCTCCACTTT
TRBJ2-7,many,13,-,TRBV7-2,CASSLAMSGEQYF,TGTGCCAGCAGCTTAGCGATGAGCGGCGAGCAGTACTTC
TRBJ2-1,medium-sized,14,TRBD1,TRBV5-1,CASSLGQGPNEQFF,TGTGCCAGCAGCTTAGGACAGGGGCCCAATGAGCAGTTCTTC
TRBJ2-5,many,13,TRBD1,TRBV11-2,CASSRDREETQYF,TGTGCCAGCAGCAGGGACAGGGAAGAGACCCAGTACTTC
TRBJ1-2,-,14,TRBD1,TRBV20-1,CSASQGQEPYGYTF,TGCAGTGCTTCGCAGGGACAGGAACCTTATGGCTACACCTTC
TRBJ2-2,-,16,-,TRBV7-6,CASSLGTRTYTGELFF,TGTGCCAGCAGCTTAGGGACTCGGACCTACACCGGGGAGCTGTTTTTT
TRBJ1-6,many,13,-,TRBV6-6,CASSPEENSPLHF,TGTGCCAGCAGCCCTGAGGAAAATTCACCCCTCCACTTT
TRBJ1-2,many,12,-,TRBV28,CASSSGFSGYTF,TGTGCCAGCAGTTCAGGGTTTTCCGGCTACACCTTC
TRBJ2-7,large,14,TRBD1,TRBV20-1,CSALNRDRVREQYF,TGCAGTGCCCTCAACCGGGACAGGGTTCGTGAGCAGTACTTC
TRBJ2-7,many,13,-,TRBV6-2/TRBV6-3,CASIPAGEYEQYF,TGTGCCAGCATCCCGGCTGGAGAATACGAGCAGTACTTC
TRBJ2-7,many,14,-,TRBV7-9,CASSLAGGDYEQYF,TGTGCCAGCAGCTTAGCAGGGGGGGACTACGAGCAGTACTTC
TRBJ2-5,-,14,-,TRBV7-9,CASSWGGIEETQYF,TGTGCCAGCAGCTGGGGCGGGATCGAAGAGACCCAGTACTTC
TRBJ2-3,many,14,-,TRBV20-1,CSARGEDKADTQYF,TGCAGTGCTAGAGGTGAAGACAAAGCCGATACGCAGTATTTT
TRBJ1-1,few,15,TRBD1,TRBV5-1,CASSAADRGLTEAFF,TGCGCCAGCAGCGCAGCGGACAGGGGTCTTACTGAAGCTTTCTTT
TRBJ2-2,many,14,-,TRBV27,CASSHRDTTGELFF,TGTGCCAGCAGTCACCGGGACACCACCGGGGAGCTGTTTTTT